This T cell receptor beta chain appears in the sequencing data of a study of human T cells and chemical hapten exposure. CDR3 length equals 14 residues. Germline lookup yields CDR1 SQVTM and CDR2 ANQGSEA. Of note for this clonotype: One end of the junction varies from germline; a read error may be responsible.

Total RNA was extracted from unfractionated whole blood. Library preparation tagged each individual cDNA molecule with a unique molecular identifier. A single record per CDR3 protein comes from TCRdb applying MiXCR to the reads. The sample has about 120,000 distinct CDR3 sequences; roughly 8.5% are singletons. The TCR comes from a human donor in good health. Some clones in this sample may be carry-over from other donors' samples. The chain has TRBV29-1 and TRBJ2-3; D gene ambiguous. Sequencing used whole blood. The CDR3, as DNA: TGCAGCGCTGAACCTAGTCGATACACAGATACGCAGTATTTT. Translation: CSAEPSRYTDTQYF.